The 3 T cell receptor beta chains below all came from one sample that was sequenced in a study of T cell changes during pregnancy in multiple sclerosis. Sequencing used immunoSEQ multiplex PCR; TCRdb keeps in-frame clones, though not all of them. The sample holds around 21,000 clones, around nine tenths seen once. The sample consisted of CD8+ T cells from peripheral blood mononuclear cells, taken in the first trimester of pregnancy. The receptors originated from a female donor with multiple sclerosis, enrolled in a pregnancy study.

The gene calls are TRBV6-5 and TRBJ2-7; 7 bases fit TRBD2. The CDR3 is 14 residues long. Germline V gives CDR1 MNHEY, CDR2 SVGAGI. The V and J ends lost 2 bases and 0 bases, in that order; junction bases with no gene match: 1. CDR3 loop: CASSYREGSYEQYF. The CDR3 DNA reads TGTGCCAGCAGTTACAGGGAGGGCTCCTACGAGCAGTACTTC.

This clone is deemed large (0.1 to 1%). This chain's CDR3 is CSVQTGEGTEAFF. CDR3 nucleotide sequence: TGCAGCGTCCAGACAGGGGAAGGCACTGAAGCTTTCTTT. The V call is TRBV29-1, the J call TRBJ1-1, with TRBD1 identical over 8 bases. In germline, CDR1 is SQVTM, CDR2 ANQGSEA. Trimming cost V 6 bases and J 4 bases; bases outside gene matches: 7. The CDR3 has 13 residues.

The V gene is TRBV6-5, the J gene TRBJ2-7; TRBD2 is a possible D gene (6 bases). This CDR3 is 13 amino acids long. V was shortened by 6 bases and J by 5 bases, with 14 bases between the two germline ends. Germline values: CDR1 MNHEY, CDR2 SVGAGI. The CDR3 here is CASSLRESDEQYF. The CDR3 nucleotides read TGTGCCAGCAGCCTACGGGAGAGCGACGAGCAGTACTTC.